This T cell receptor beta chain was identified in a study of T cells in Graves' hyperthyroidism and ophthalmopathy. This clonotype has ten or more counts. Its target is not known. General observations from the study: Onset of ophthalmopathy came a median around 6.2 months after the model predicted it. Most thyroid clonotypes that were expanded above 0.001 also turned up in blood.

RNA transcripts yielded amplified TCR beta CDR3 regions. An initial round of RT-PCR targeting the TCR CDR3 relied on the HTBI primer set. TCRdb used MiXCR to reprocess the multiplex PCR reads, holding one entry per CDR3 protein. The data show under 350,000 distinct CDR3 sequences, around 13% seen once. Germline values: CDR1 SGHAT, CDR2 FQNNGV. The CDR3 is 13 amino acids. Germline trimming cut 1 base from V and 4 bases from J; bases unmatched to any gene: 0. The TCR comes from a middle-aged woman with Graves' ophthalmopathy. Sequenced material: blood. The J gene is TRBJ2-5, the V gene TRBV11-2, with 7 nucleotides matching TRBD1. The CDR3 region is CASSLAGGETQYF. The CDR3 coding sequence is TGTGCCAGCAGCTTAGCAGGGGGAGAGACCCAGTACTTC.